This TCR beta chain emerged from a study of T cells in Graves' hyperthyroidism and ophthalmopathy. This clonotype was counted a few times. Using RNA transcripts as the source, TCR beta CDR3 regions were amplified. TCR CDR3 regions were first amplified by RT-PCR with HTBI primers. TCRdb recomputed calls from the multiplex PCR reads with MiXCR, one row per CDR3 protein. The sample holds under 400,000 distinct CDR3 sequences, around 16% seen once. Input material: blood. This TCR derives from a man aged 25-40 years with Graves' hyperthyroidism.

CDR3 in amino acids: CSVEDGRGWDTQYF. The CDR3, as DNA: TGCAGCGTTGAAGACGGTAGGGGGTGGGATACGCAGTATTTT. This chain connects TRBV29-1 to TRBJ2-3; D might be TRBD1 (6 bases). The germline V gene has CDR1 SQVTM and CDR2 ANQGSEA. The CDR3 has 14 residues. Trimming cost V 0 bases and J 6 bases, with 13 bases left between them.